This TCR beta chain was recovered during a study of blood T cell repertoires in COVID-19. Overall study: Sites in the United States, Italy and Spain provided acute and convalescent COVID-19 samples. T cells, B-cell-depleted T cells, or PBMCs supplied cDNA or gDNA.

As originally analysed: From reference gene primer amplification, estimates of nucleated cell counts were derived. Generated by immunoSEQ multiplex PCR, the TCRdb table keeps only in-frame clones and is missing some. That table is the source of V, J and clone size, and D and trimming were worked out from the DNA. The sample holds 150,000 to 200,000 clones; roughly 75% are singletons and the top ten take approximately 6.2%. Germline V gives CDR1 SNHLY, CDR2 FYNNEI. Between the trimmed V and J ends, which lost 7 bases and 1 base, there was a span of 14 bases. The CDR3 is 15 amino acids. Sequencing was done on a sample of peripheral blood. This TCR was recovered from an older man with active or convalescent COVID-19. The chain recombines TRBV2 with TRBJ1-5; D is unresolved. CDR3 region: CASIEGRRSNQPQHF. CDR3 nucleotides: TGTGCCAGCATCGAGGGAAGACGGAGCAATCAGCCCCAGCATTTT.